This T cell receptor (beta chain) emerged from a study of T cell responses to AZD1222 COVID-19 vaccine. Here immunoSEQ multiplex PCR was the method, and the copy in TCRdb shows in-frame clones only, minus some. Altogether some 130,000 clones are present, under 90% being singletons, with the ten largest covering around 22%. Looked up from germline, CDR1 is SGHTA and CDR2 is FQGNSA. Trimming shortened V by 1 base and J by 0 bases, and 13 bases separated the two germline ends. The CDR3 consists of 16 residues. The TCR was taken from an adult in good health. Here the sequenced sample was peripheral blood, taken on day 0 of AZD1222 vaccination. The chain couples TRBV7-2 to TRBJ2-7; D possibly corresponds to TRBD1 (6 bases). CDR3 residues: CASSLVGQGNSYEQYF. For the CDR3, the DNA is TGTGCCAGCAGCTTAGTGGGTCAGGGGAACTCCTACGAGCAGTACTTC.